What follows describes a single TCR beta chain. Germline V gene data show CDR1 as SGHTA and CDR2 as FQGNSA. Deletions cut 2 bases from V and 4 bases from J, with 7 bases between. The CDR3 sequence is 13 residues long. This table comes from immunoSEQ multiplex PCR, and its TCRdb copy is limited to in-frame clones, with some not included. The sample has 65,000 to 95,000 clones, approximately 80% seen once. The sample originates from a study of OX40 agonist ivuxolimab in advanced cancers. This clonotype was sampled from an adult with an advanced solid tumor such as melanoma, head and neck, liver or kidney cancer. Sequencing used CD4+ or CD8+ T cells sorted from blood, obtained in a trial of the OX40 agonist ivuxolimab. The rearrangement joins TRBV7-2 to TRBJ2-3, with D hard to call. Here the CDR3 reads CASSLRAADTQYF. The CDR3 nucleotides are TGTGCCAGCAGCTTAAGGGCCGCAGATACGCAGTATTTT. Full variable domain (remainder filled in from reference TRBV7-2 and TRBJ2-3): GAGVSQSPSNKVTEKGKDVELRCDPISGHTALYWYRQSLGQGLEFLIYFQGNSAPDKSGLPSDRFSAERTGGSVSTLTIQRTQQEDSAVYLCASSLRAADTQYFGPGTRLTVL.